The 3 T cell receptor beta chains in this list originate from one sample, sequenced in a study of blood T cells in healthy people across ages. A second PCR of 7 to 11 cycles used a sample-barcoded 5' primer and a J-beta primer mix. TCRdb re-analysed the 5' RACE reads in MiXCR, keeping a single row per CDR3 protein. The sample shows 650,000 to 800,000 distinct CDR3 sequences, under 45% of them seen only once. Sequenced input: blood. The receptor source for this set is a man aged 60 to 69 in good health.

A word on this clonotype: A read error may account for a junction end that differs from germline. The chain uses TRBV5-5 and TRBJ2-7; D not resolved. CDR3 size: 14 residues. Germline CDR1 is SGHKS and CDR2 is YYEKEE (reference sequence). For the CDR3, the DNA is TGTGCCAGCAGCCCAGTGCCACCAAAGGACGAACAGTACTTC. Its protein is CASSPVPPKDEQYF.

The gene calls are TRBV25-1 and TRBJ1-1; D is perhaps TRBD1 (5 bases). CDR1 is MGHDK, CDR2 SYGVNS, per germline. This CDR3 is built from 14 residues. V was clipped by 3 bases and J by 7 bases, with 15 bases between them. CDR3 region: CASSDPVWGNEAFF. The DNA of the CDR3 is TGTGCCAGCAGTGATCCCGTCTGGGGCAATGAAGCTTTCTTT.

V usage is TRBV28 and J usage is TRBJ2-1; D is undetermined. Germline CDR1 and CDR2: MDHEN and SYDVKM. V dropped 11 bases and J dropped 13 bases, with 24 bases sitting between them. The CDR3 is made up of 13 amino acids. CDR3 loop: CAASALLQETQFF. CDR3 in DNA: TGTGCCGCATCGGCGCTCCTCCAAGAGACCCAGTTCTTC.